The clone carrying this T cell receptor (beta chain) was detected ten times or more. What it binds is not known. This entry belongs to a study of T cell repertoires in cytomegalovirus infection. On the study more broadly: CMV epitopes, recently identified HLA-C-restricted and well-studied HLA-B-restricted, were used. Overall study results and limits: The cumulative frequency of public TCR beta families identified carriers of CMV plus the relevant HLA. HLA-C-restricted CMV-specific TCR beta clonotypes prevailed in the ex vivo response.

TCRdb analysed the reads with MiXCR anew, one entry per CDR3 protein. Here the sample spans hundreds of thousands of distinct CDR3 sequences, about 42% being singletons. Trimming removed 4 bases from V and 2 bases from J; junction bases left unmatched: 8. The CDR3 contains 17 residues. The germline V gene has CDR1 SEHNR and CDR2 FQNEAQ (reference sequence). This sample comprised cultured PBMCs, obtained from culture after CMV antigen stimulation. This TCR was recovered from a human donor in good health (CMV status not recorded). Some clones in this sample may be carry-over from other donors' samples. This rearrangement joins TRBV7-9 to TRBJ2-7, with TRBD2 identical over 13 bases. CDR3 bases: TGTGCCAGCAGCTCCTACCTCGGGACTAGCGGGACCTACGAGCAGTACTTC. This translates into CASSSYLGTSGTYEQYF.